One and the same sample provided the 23 T cell receptor beta chains below, sequenced in a study of blood T cell repertoires in COVID-19. Only in-frame clones appear in the TCRdb table, and some are missing; sequencing was by immunoSEQ multiplex PCR. The table shows about 350,000 clones, with over 85% occurring only once. Specimen: peripheral blood. These receptors were obtained from a woman in her sixties or seventies with COVID-19, enrolled during active disease.

This clone has just a few counts. The rearrangement uses TRBV19 and TRBJ2-6; no definite D call. Per germline, CDR1 LNHDA and CDR2 SQIVND (reference sequence). This CDR3 is built from 19 residues. Trimming stripped 1 base from V and 1 base from J, with 17 bases between. CDR3 in amino acids: CASSIARQEKFSGANVLTF. In DNA form, the CDR3 reads TGTGCCAGTAGTATAGCACGGCAGGAAAAATTTTCTGGGGCCAACGTCCTGACTTTC. The full variable domain, rest sourced from reference TRBV19 and TRBJ2-6, is DGGITQSPKYLFRKEGQNVTLSCEQNLNHDAMYWYRQDPGQGLRLIYYSQIVNDFQKGDIAEGYSVSREKKESFPLTVTSAQKNPTAFYLCASSIARQEKFSGANVLTFGAGSRLTVL.

J is TRBJ2-1 and V is TRBV7-2; 9 positions agree with TRBD2. From germline, CDR1 is SGHTA and CDR2 FQGNSA. The CDR3 contains 16 residues. With 3 bases clipped from V and 7 bases from J, the junction kept 10 bases outside the gene matches. CDR3 protein: CASSLAGTSPNNEQFF. The CDR3 coding sequence is TGTGCCAGCAGCTTGGCCGGGACTAGCCCTAATAATGAGCAGTTCTTC. Looking up the rest from reference TRBV7-2 and TRBJ2-1 gives the full variable domain: GAGVSQSPSNKVTEKGKDVELRCDPISGHTALYWYRQSLGQGLEFLIYFQGNSAPDKSGLPSDRFSAERTGGSVSTLTIQRTQQEDSAVYLCASSLAGTSPNNEQFFGPGTRLTVL.

Comment on this clone: The junction shows a germline mismatch at one end, possibly a read error. The chain couples TRBV11-2 to TRBJ2-5; TRBD2 aligns across 8 bases. This CDR3 spans 17 amino acids. Germline CDR1 SGHAT, CDR2 FQNNGV. The CDR3 reads CASRRTFGTSGQEAQYF. CDR3 in DNA: TGTGCCAGCAGACGAACATTTGGAACTAGCGGCCAAGAGGCCCAGTACTTC.

V gene TRBV5-1 combines with J gene TRBJ2-7, with TRBD2 as a possible D gene (5 bases). The germline V gene has CDR1 SGHRS and CDR2 YFSETQ. V lost 2 bases and J lost 6, with 15 bases in between. The CDR3 is 14 amino acids. CDR3 in amino acids: CASSLEGAGFEQYF. The CDR3 nucleotides read TGCGCCAGCAGCTTAGAGGGAGCTGGTTTCGAGCAGTACTTC.

V is TRBV6-5 and J is TRBJ1-2; D is perhaps TRBD1 (5 bases). V lost 7 bases to trimming and J lost 6 bases, with 15 bases between them. CDR1 is MNHEY, CDR2 SVGAGI, per germline. The CDR3 contains 13 residues. In DNA, the CDR3 is TGTGCCAGCACCAAGCTGGGAGGGGATGGCTACACCTTC. As protein: CASTKLGGDGYTF.

The gene calls are TRBV11-2 and TRBJ2-3, with 10 positions matching TRBD1. Germline CDR1 reads SGHAT; CDR2 reads FQNNGV. This CDR3 contains 16 residues. After removal of 0 bases from V and 3 bases from J, the junction contained 3 bases not matched to a gene. The CDR3 loop reads CASSLDWTGGTDTQYF. CDR3 nucleotides: TGTGCCAGCAGCTTAGATTGGACAGGGGGGACAGATACGCAGTATTTT.

This rearrangement joins TRBV7-9 to TRBJ1-5; 11 nucleotides match TRBD1. Trimming at V came to 5 bases and at J to 2 bases, leaving 8 bases not matched to a gene. This CDR3 has 17 residues. Germline V gene lookup returns CDR1 SEHNR and CDR2 FQNEAQ (reference sequence). The CDR3 DNA is TGTGCCAGCAGCAAGATACCGGGACAGGGGGGCAATCAGCCCCAGCATTTT. It translates to CASSKIPGQGGNQPQHF.

This chain joins TRBV5-1 and TRBJ1-3; no definite D call. The length of the CDR3 is 14 residues. Per the germline V gene, CDR1 is SGHRS and CDR2 is YFSETQ. The V end lost 2 bases, the J end lost 0 bases, and 6 bases lay between the germline ends. CDR3 residues: CASSFGNSGNTIYF. The DNA for the CDR3 is TGCGCCAGCAGCTTTGGCAACTCTGGAAACACCATATATTTT.

The rearrangement links TRBV2 to TRBJ1-4; D is unclear. Germline V gene sequence: CDR1 SNHLY, CDR2 FYNNEI. Between the trimmed V and J ends, which lost 5 bases and 3 bases, there was a span of 10 bases. CDR3 length: 14 amino acids. CDR3 residues: CASSRVLANEKLFF. CDR3 in DNA: TGTGCCAGCAGTCGGGTTTTAGCTAATGAAAAACTGTTTTTT.

V gene TRBV28 combines with J gene TRBJ1-6, with D possibly matching TRBD1 (6 bases). CDR1 and CDR2 (germline): MDHEN, SYDVKM. The CDR3 covers 13 residues. V lost 10 bases, J lost 10 bases, and 17 bases lay in between. The CDR3 bases are TGTGCCACCCGACGGGGGGGCAGCTCACCCCTCCACTTT. Its translation: CATRRGGSSPLHF.

V is TRBV19 and J is TRBJ1-1; D might be TRBD1 (5 bases). The V gene's germline CDR1 is LNHDA and CDR2 SQIVND (reference sequence). V dropped 3 bases and J dropped 4 bases, with 12 bases sitting between them. The length of the CDR3 is 14 residues. The CDR3 region has the DNA TGTGCCAGTAGTATTGCGGGGCTCGGCACTGAAGCTTTCTTT. It is translated as CASSIAGLGTEAFF.

The chain carries TRBV7-2 and TRBJ1-1, with D possibly matching TRBD1 (6 bases). This CDR3 spans 15 amino acids. V dropped 6 bases and J dropped 7 bases, with 21 bases sitting between them. Germline V gene lookup returns CDR1 SGHTA and CDR2 FQGNSA. The CDR3: CASSPRGGQAIEAFF. CDR3 DNA: TGTGCCAGCAGTCCAAGGGGGGGCCAAGCCATTGAAGCTTTCTTT.

This clone was seen only once. The gene calls are TRBV10-3 and TRBJ2-1; 10 nucleotides line up with TRBD2. V was clipped by 6 bases and J by 15 bases; unmatched bases: 11. Germline CDR1 reads ENHRY; CDR2 reads SYGVKD. The CDR3 length is 13 residues. CDR3 region: CAISTGTSDEVFF. The CDR3 DNA follows: TGTGCCATCAGCACCGGGACTAGCGACGAGGTGTTCTTC.

A few counts support this clone. The chain uses TRBV15 and TRBJ2-7; no clear D. This CDR3 region has 13 residues. The germline CDR1 and CDR2 sequences are LNHNV and YYDKDF (reference sequence). V was shortened by 0 bases and J by 6 bases, with 9 bases between the two germline ends. The CDR3 sequence: CATSRDGRREQYF. CDR3 in DNA: TGTGCCACCAGCAGAGATGGGCGCCGCGAGCAGTACTTC.

This chain links TRBV11-2 with TRBJ1-5, with D perhaps matching TRBD1 (5 bases). Germline values: CDR1 SGHAT, CDR2 FQNNGV. Between the trimmed V and J ends, which lost 5 bases and 7 bases, there was a span of 9 bases. This CDR3 region has 12 residues. The CDR3 sequence: CASSRGNQPQHF. CDR3 sequence (DNA): TGTGCCAGCAGCAGGGGAAACCAGCCCCAGCATTTT. The whole variable domain, remainder taken from reference TRBV11-2 and TRBJ1-5, is EAGVAQSPRYKIIEKRQSVAFWCNPISGHATLYWYQQILGQGPKLLIQFQNNGVVDDSQLPKDRFSAERLKGVDSTLKIQPAKLEDSAVYLCASSRGNQPQHFGDGTRLSIL.

This chain connects TRBV6-6 to TRBJ1-2, with D unclear. Trimming removed 8 bases at V and 8 bases at J, with 12 bases between. Germline CDR1 is MNHNY and CDR2 is SVGAGI (reference sequence). CDR3 length equals 11 residues. As DNA, the CDR3 is TGTGCCAGCCTCCGGAGGGAGGGCTACACCTTC. This translates into CASLRREGYTF.

The chain employs TRBV19 and TRBJ1-1; weak D call: TRBD1 (5 bases). The CDR3 covers 14 residues. CDR1 LNHDA and CDR2 SQIVND come from the germline V gene (reference sequence). Trimming took off 1 base at V and 8 bases at J, with 14 bases between the two ends. The CDR3 here is CASSIARGQAEAFF. The CDR3 DNA is TGTGCCAGTAGTATAGCAAGGGGCCAGGCGGAAGCTTTCTTT.

The chain uses TRBV19 and TRBJ1-4; unclear D gene. CDR1 LNHDA and CDR2 SQIVND come from the germline V gene (reference sequence). The CDR3 consists of 17 residues. V lost 4 bases and J lost 0, with 15 bases in between. The CDR3 is CASSTPRRASTNEKLFF. The CDR3 nucleotides read TGTGCCAGTAGTACCCCTAGGAGGGCATCAACTAATGAAAAACTGTTTTTT.

The V gene is TRBV2, the J gene TRBJ2-3; TRBD2 aligns across 7 bases. Germline assignment: CDR1 SNHLY and CDR2 FYNNEI. Trimming removed 4 bases from V and 2 bases from J; junction bases left unmatched: 3. The CDR3 covers 14 residues. The CDR3 DNA sequence: TGTGCCAGCAGTGCCAGCGGGGTCACAGATACGCAGTATTTT. Translating it yields CASSASGVTDTQYF. Supplemented by reference TRBV2 and TRBJ2-3, the full variable domain reads EPEVTQTPSHQVTQMGQEVILRCVPISNHLYFYWYRQILGQKVEFLVSFYNNEISEKSEIFDDQFSVERPDGSNFTLKIRSTKLEDSAMYFCASSASGVTDTQYFGPGTRLTVL.

The gene calls are TRBV28 and TRBJ1-5; D remains unclear. CDR3 length equals 13 residues. In germline, CDR1 is MDHEN, CDR2 SYDVKM. V shed 4 bases and J shed 6 bases, with 10 bases lying between them. CDR3 region: CASSSERGQPQHF. The CDR3 nucleotides are TGTGCCAGCAGTTCGGAGCGGGGTCAGCCCCAGCATTTT.

The chain joins TRBV5-1 to TRBJ2-5; 9 bases align to TRBD2. The CDR3 length is 17 residues. Trimming took 3 bases from V and 5 from J; bases not matched to a gene: 14. Germline assignment: CDR1 SGHRS and CDR2 YFSETQ. The CDR3 reads CASSWAPGREGRETQYF. Written as DNA, the CDR3 is TGCGCCAGCAGCTGGGCCCCCGGGCGGGAGGGGCGTGAGACCCAGTACTTC.

This chain connects TRBV2 to TRBJ1-6; D call uncertain. In germline, CDR1 is SNHLY, CDR2 FYNNEI. The CDR3 consists of 17 residues. V lost 6 bases, J lost 6 bases, and 21 bases lay in between. The CDR3 loop reads CASSHDLYLGGNSPLHF. For the CDR3, the DNA is TGTGCCAGCAGCCACGATCTTTACTTAGGAGGTAATTCACCCCTCCACTTT.

The genes are TRBV6-4 and TRBJ1-6; D is unresolved. This CDR3 spans 15 amino acids. V was trimmed by 0 bases and J by 5 bases, leaving 8 bases between them. Germline loops: CDR1 MRHNA, CDR2 SNTAGT. DNA of the CDR3: TGTGCCAGCAGTGACTCTACAGCGGATAATTCACCCCTCCACTTT. Its protein product is CASSDSTADNSPLHF.